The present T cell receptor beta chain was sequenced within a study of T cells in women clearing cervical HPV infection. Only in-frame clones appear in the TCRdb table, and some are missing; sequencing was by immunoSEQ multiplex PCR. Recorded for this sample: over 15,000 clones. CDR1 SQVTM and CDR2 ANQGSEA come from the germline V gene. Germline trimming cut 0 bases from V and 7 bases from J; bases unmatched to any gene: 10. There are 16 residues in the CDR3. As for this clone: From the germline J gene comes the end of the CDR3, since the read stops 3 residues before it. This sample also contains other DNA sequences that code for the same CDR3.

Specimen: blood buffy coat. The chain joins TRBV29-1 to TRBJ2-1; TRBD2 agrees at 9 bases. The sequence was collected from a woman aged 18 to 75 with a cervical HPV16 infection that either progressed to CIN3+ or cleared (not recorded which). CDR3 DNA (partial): TGCAGCGTTGAAGACAGAGCGGGAGGCGGACGGAATGAG. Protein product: CSVEDRAGGGRNE. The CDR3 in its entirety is CSVEDRAGGGRNEQFF.